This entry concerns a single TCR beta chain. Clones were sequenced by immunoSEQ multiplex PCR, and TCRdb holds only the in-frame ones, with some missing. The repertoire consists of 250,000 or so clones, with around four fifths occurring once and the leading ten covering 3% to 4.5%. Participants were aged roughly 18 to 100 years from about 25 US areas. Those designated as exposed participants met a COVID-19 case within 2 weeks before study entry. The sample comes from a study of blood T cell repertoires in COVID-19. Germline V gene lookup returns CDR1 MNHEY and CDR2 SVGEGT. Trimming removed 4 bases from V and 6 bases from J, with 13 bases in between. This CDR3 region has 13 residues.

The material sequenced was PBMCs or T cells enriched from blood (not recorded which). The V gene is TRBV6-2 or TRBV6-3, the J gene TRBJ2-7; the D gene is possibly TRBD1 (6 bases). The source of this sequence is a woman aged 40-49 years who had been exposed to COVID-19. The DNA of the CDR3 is TGTGCCAGCAGTTCCGACAGGAATCGCGAGCAGTACTTC. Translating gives CASSSDRNREQYF.